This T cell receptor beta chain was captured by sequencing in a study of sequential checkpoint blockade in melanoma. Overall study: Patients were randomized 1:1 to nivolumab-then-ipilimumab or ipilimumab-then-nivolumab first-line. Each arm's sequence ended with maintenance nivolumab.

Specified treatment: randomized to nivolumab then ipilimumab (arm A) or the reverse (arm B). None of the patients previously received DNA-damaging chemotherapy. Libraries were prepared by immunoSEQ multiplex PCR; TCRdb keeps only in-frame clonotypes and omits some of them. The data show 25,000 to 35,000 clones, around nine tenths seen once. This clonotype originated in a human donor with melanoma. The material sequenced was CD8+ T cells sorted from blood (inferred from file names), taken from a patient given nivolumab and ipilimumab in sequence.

The CDR3 spells CASRRLAADTGELFF. CDR3 DNA: TGTGCCAGCAGACGACTAGCGGCGGACACCGGGGAGCTGTTTTTT. V gene TRBV2 combines with J gene TRBJ2-2, with 9 bases fitting TRBD2. CDR3 length: 15 residues. Trimming removed 6 bases from V and 3 bases from J; junction bases left unmatched: 5. The germline gives CDR1 SNHLY, CDR2 FYNNEI.